These 21 T cell receptor beta chains originate from one sample sequenced in a study of T-cell reconstitution after alpha-beta-depleted transplantation in children. The TCRbeta library incorporated unique molecular identifiers. TCRdb analysed the PCR reads with MiXCR anew, one entry per CDR3 protein. The sample shows 400,000 to 550,000 distinct CDR3 sequences, over 9.5% of them seen only once. The sample here was PBMCs, taken before TCRalphabeta/CD19-depleted stem cell transplant. These receptors all come from a child aged 2-15 years with inherited bone marrow failure, due to receive a stem cell transplant.

The rearrangement joins TRBV7-9 to TRBJ2-7; D remains unclear. The V end lost 2 bases, the J end lost 0 bases, and 14 bases lay between the germline ends. Germline CDR1 SEHNR, CDR2 FQNEAQ (reference sequence). The CDR3 has 16 residues. CDR3 region: CASSLNLDVLSYEQYF. CDR3 in DNA: TGTGCCAGCAGCTTAAATTTAGACGTCCTCTCCTACGAGCAGTACTTC.

This chain uses TRBV20-1 with TRBJ2-7, with D unresolved. This CDR3 spans 11 amino acids. Trimming took off 1 base at V and 2 bases at J, with 3 bases between the two ends. Germline CDR1 is DFQATT and CDR2 is SNEGSKA (reference sequence). For the CDR3, the DNA is TGCAGTGCTAGAGCGACCTACGAGCAGTACTTC. This translates into CSARATYEQYF.

This clonotype was detected ten times or more. This chain uses TRBV20-1 with TRBJ1-1; 7 bases map to TRBD1. V dropped 0 bases and J dropped 8; count of bases not matched to a gene: 6. CDR3 length: 13 residues. Germline-derived CDR1 and CDR2 are DFQATT and SNEGSKA (reference sequence). CDR3 sequence reads: CSARDRGAWEAFF. CDR3 sequence (DNA): TGCAGTGCTAGAGACAGGGGGGCCTGGGAAGCTTTCTTT.

In this sample, this clonotype turned up many times. V is TRBV11-1 and J is TRBJ2-7, with 12 bases lining up with TRBD2. This CDR3 is built from 18 residues. Per the germline V gene, CDR1 is SGHAT and CDR2 is FQDESV (reference sequence). V dropped 1 base and J dropped 7; count of bases not matched to a gene: 14. The CDR3 spells CASSLVWASGRASEEQYF. The CDR3, as DNA: TGTGCCAGCAGCTTAGTTTGGGCTAGCGGGAGGGCCAGTGAAGAGCAGTACTTC.

This clonotype was recorded at least ten times. The V gene is TRBV20-1, the J gene TRBJ2-5, with a weak D call TRBD2 (5 bases). V lost 6 bases to trimming and J lost 5 bases, with 16 bases between them. Germline CDR1 and CDR2: DFQATT and SNEGSKA (reference sequence). The CDR3 totals 13 residues. As DNA, the CDR3 is TGCAGTGCCGGGCTACGGAGGAGCGAGACCCAGTACTTC. Translated: CSAGLRRSETQYF.

This clonotype was counted ten times or more. The chain recombines TRBV12-3 or TRBV12-4 with TRBJ1-3; 7 bases match TRBD1. Germline trimming cut 3 bases from V and 0 bases from J; bases unmatched to any gene: 5. This CDR3 is 16 amino acids long. CDR3 sequence reads: CASSLTTGPSGNTIYF. For the CDR3, the DNA is TGTGCCAGCAGTTTGACGACAGGGCCCTCTGGAAACACCATATATTTT.

This clonotype was seen many times. The chain joins TRBV4-3 to TRBJ2-2; tentatively, D is TRBD1 (5 bases). This CDR3 has 17 amino acids. The ends were cut back, 0 bases at V and 0 bases at J, with 11 bases in the middle. The germline gives CDR1 LGHNA, CDR2 YSLEER. The CDR3 protein is CASSQDSHRTNTGELFF. CDR3 DNA: TGCGCCAGCAGCCAAGATTCTCACAGGACGAACACCGGGGAGCTGTTTTTT.

This clonotype was counted many times. The genes are TRBV24-1 and TRBJ2-3; 7 bases fit TRBD1. The germline V gene encodes CDR1 KGHDR and CDR2 SFDVKD. J was trimmed by 1 base and V by 4 bases; bases with no gene match: 4. The CDR3 consists of 15 residues. The CDR3, as DNA: TGTGCCACCAGTGAAAACGGACAGGGCACAGATACGCAGTATTTT. This sequence encodes CATSENGQGTDTQYF.

This clonotype appeared many times. The chain recombines TRBV20-1 with TRBJ2-1; 10 bases are a match to TRBD2. The CDR3 runs to 14 residues. Germline V gives CDR1 DFQATT, CDR2 SNEGSKA (reference sequence). J gave up 1 base and V 4 bases, and 1 base lay outside the gene matches. The CDR3 reads CSATSGSSYNEQFF. DNA for the CDR3: TGCAGTGCTACTAGCGGGAGTTCCTACAATGAGCAGTTCTTC.

This clonotype was detected ten times or more. V and J are TRBV29-1 and TRBJ2-2; TRBD2 aligns across 7 bases. The germline CDR1 and CDR2 sequences are SQVTM and ANQGSEA. The CDR3 is made up of 12 amino acids. The J segment lost 5 bases and the V segment lost 6 bases, leaving 3 bases of the junction unmatched. This CDR3 is CSVRRGTGELFF. The CDR3 DNA sequence: TGCAGCGTCAGGCGGGGGACCGGGGAGCTGTTTTTT.

The rearrangement joins TRBV20-1 to TRBJ2-7; D remains ambiguous. This CDR3 has 16 residues. The ends were cut back, 5 bases at V and 2 bases at J, with 22 bases in the middle. The germline V gene encodes CDR1 DFQATT and CDR2 SNEGSKA (reference sequence). CDR3 sequence: CSADTLILSVAYEQYF. The CDR3 DNA reads as TGCAGTGCTGACACTCTTATTTTGTCCGTGGCCTACGAGCAGTACTTC.

This clonotype was detected a few times. The CDR3, as DNA: TGTGCCATCAGTGAGTCTAGGCTAGCGGCCGCCCACGAGCAGTACTTC. As protein: CAISESRLAAAHEQYF. This chain links TRBV10-3 with TRBJ2-7, with 7 bases that match TRBD2. Germline V gene lookup returns CDR1 ENHRY and CDR2 SYGVKD. The CDR3 extends over 16 amino acids. The V and J ends lost 0 bases and 5 bases, in that order; junction bases with no gene match: 10.

This clonotype was seen at least ten times. This chain joins TRBV2 and TRBJ1-4; D is uncertain. The CDR3 is made up of 14 amino acids. The germline gives CDR1 SNHLY, CDR2 FYNNEI. The V end was cut by 8 bases, the J end by 7 bases, with 17 bases between. CDR3 amino acids: CASRTFGPTEKLFF. DNA for the CDR3: TGTGCCAGCCGGACGTTTGGACCTACTGAAAAACTGTTTTTT.

This clonotype appeared many times. V is TRBV30 and J is TRBJ1-1, with 7 bases fitting TRBD1. Germline V CDR1 and CDR2: GTSNPN, SVGIG (reference sequence). V shed 5 bases, J shed 10 bases, and the junction held 7 bases outside the gene matches. This CDR3 spans 11 amino acids. This CDR3 reads CAWGRQGGAFF. CDR3 nucleotides: TGTGCCTGGGGTAGGCAGGGGGGAGCTTTCTTT.

The chain uses TRBV6-5 and TRBJ2-1; D possibly corresponds to TRBD1 (5 bases). The CDR3 totals 14 residues. Germline V gene data show CDR1 as MNHEY and CDR2 as SVGAGI. The V gene lost 2 bases and the J gene lost 5 bases, with 10 bases spanning the gap. CDR3 residues: CASSYRGSHNEQFF. The CDR3 DNA is TGTGCCAGCAGTTACAGGGGATCCCACAATGAGCAGTTCTTC.

This clonotype was observed many times. This chain joins TRBV7-9 and TRBJ2-1; 7 positions match TRBD2. This CDR3 has 15 amino acids. V lost 2 bases, J lost 8 bases, and 9 bases stayed unmatched. CDR1 and CDR2 from the germline V gene are SEHNR and FQNEAQ (reference sequence). The CDR3 DNA sequence: TGTGCCAGCAGCTTACCCCTATATGCGGGAGATGAGCAGTTCTTC. Protein product: CASSLPLYAGDEQFF.

With respect to this clonotype: Possible read error: a much larger clone is one base away. The rearrangement joins TRBV7-2 to TRBJ2-1, with D possibly matching TRBD2 (6 bases). There are 15 residues in the CDR3. Trimming stripped 5 bases from V and 10 bases from J, with 21 bases between. CDR1 is SGHTA, CDR2 FQGNSA, per germline. The CDR3 spells CASSQRYRAGREQFF. The CDR3 DNA follows: TGTGCCAGCAGCCAGAGGTATCGAGCGGGCAGAGAGCAGTTCTTC.

This clonotype was counted a few times. In DNA, the CDR3 is TGTGCCAGTAGTATGGGACTAGCGGGAGGCGAGCAGTACTTC. Protein product: CASSMGLAGGEQYF. The chain uses TRBV19 and TRBJ2-7, with 15 bases aligning to TRBD2. This CDR3 has 14 amino acids. CDR1 LNHDA and CDR2 SQIVND come from the germline V gene (reference sequence). V lost 3 bases, J lost 6 bases, and 0 bases stayed unmatched.

Many counts were recorded for this clonotype. The chain couples TRBV4-3 to TRBJ2-7; D is uncertain. Germline V gives CDR1 LGHNA, CDR2 YSLEER. The length of the CDR3 is 16 residues. V lost 1 base and J 3 bases, leaving 16 bases between the germline ends. CDR3 nucleotide sequence: TGCGCCAGCAGCCAAGGTTCCCGGCTAGTAGGCTACGAGCAGTACTTC. Encoded protein: CASSQGSRLVGYEQYF.

There are many counts of this clonotype. This chain connects TRBV4-2 to TRBJ2-2; the match to TRBD2 covers 9 bases. Germline CDR1 and CDR2: LGHNA and YNFKEQ. V lost 2 bases to trimming and J lost 3 bases; unmatched junction nucleotides: 4. The CDR3 runs to 16 residues. The CDR3 DNA sequence: TGTGCCAGCAGCCAAAGACTAGCGGATTACACCGGGGAGCTGTTTTTT. This sequence encodes CASSQRLADYTGELFF.

This clonotype was seen many times. V gene TRBV3-1 combines with J gene TRBJ1-5, with D unresolved. This CDR3 is 14 amino acids long. The V end lost 1 base, the J end lost 3 bases, and 7 bases lay between the germline ends. Germline assignment: CDR1 LGHDT and CDR2 YNNKEL (reference sequence). The CDR3 is CASSQGRINQPQHF. The CDR3 bases are TGTGCCAGCAGCCAAGGACGTATCAATCAGCCCCAGCATTTT. The full variable domain, its missing parts supplied by reference TRBV3-1 and TRBJ1-5, is DTAVSQTPKYLVTQMGNDKSIKCEQNLGHDTMYWYKQDSKKFLKIMFSYNNKELIINETVPNRFSPKSPDKAHLNLHINSLELGDSAVYFCASSQGRINQPQHFGDGTRLSIL.